This T cell receptor beta chain stems from a study of blood T cell repertoires in COVID-19. On the study more broadly: The United States, Italy and Spain were the sources of the acute and convalescent COVID-19 samples.

This table comes from immunoSEQ multiplex PCR, and its TCRdb copy is limited to in-frame clones, with some not included. The table records over 250,000 clones, 85% to 90% of them present only once. The CDR3 is made up of 17 amino acids. Participants spanned ages roughly 18 to 90 years and resided in over 20 US areas. The sequencing input was PBMCs or T cells enriched from blood (not recorded which). The genes are TRBV21-1 and TRBJ1-5; TRBD1, as called in the table, went unchecked against the DNA. TRBV21-1 is described as a pseudogene. The sequence was collected from a woman aged 60 to 75 who had recovered from COVID-19. Here the CDR3 reads CASSPRGTLDSNQPQHF. Written as DNA, the CDR3 is TGTGCCAGCAGCCCCAGGGGGACATTAGACAGCAATCAGCCCCAGCATTTT.